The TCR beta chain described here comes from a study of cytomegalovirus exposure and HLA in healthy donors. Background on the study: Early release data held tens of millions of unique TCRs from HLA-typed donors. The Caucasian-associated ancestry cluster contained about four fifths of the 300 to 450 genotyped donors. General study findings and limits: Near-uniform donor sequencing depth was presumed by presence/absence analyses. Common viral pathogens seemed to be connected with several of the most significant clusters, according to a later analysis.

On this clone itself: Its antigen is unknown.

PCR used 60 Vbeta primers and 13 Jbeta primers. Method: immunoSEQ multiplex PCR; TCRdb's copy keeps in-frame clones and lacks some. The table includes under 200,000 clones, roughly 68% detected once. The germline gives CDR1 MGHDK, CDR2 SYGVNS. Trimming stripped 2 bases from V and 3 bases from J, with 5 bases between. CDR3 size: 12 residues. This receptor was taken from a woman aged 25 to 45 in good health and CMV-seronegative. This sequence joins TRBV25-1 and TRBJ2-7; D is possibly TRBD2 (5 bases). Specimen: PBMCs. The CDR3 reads CASSEGLYEQYF. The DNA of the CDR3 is TGTGCCAGCAGTGAAGGACTCTACGAGCAGTACTTC.